This T cell receptor beta chain derives from a study of T cell responses to AZD1222 COVID-19 vaccine (dated by TCRdb to about 2021). As for the study more broadly: A total of 240 or so trial participants underwent TCR sequencing, of whom about 210 had received two doses of AZD1222 and around 26 had received two doses of the MenACWY control vaccine. Trial participants were enrolled by age into subgroups of 18-55, 56-69 and 70-plus years, and roughly 160, 29 and 62 TCR-sequenced participants, respectively, were included in these subgroups. Study-wide findings and limitations: Because no samples from the day 14 peak response were available, repertoires could be characterized only after the peak T cell response. Most participants were white British and females outnumbered males, and the authors suggested that clonal diversity may have been underestimated. Reportedly, close to half of the unique spike-specific TCRs recognized epitopes lying outside the regions that are mutated in the B.1.351 and B.1.1.7 variants. The vaccine-associated CD4 TCRs covered the entire spike protein, and the dominant responses fell in regions 160-218 and 743-854. A significant rise in spike-specific TCR breadth and depth was observed after two AZD1222 doses relative to day 0 and relative to MenACWY recipients. Conclusions about previously exposed vaccinees are limited, since just a handful of AZD1222 recipients were seropositive for SARS-CoV-2 at baseline. The 56-69-year group was small, and its depth increase did not reach significance, likely because of low power.

Trimming accounts for 4 bases at V and 7 bases at J, while the number of junction bases matched to no gene is 6. From the cysteine through the phenylalanine, the CDR3 covers 14 amino acids. The only DNA kept is the CDR3, 42 bases in frame from the first base. Based on the germline V gene, the CDR1 and CDR2 sequences are MDHEN and SYDVKM. A remark on this clone: Its antigen remains undetermined. No per-base quality is available; no much larger clone lies one base away.

Read against the paper, the sample's time point label means: about 28 days (+/-7) after the second vaccine dose. AZD1222 recipients with second doses at about 4 weeks or about 12 weeks were pooled, because spike-specific TCR depth and breadth did not differ between schedules. Vaccinee samples were obtained from the UK trials COV001 and COV002, which included a single-blind randomized controlled phase 2/3 trial of AZD1222 (ChAdOx1 nCoV-19) in healthy adults. Trial participant PBMC samples were collected at day 0 and day 28 after the second dose for TCRbeta chain sequencing. The CDR3 regions of human TCRbeta chains were subjected to immunosequencing. From the authors' description of their analysis: TCRs in the repertoires were matched against a reference library of SARS-CoV-2-specific TCRs that had been generated with the MIRA antigen-specificity platform. Breadth was defined as the fraction of unique TCRs that were SARS-CoV-2-associated, and depth was defined as the fraction of total T cells that were SARS-CoV-2-associated. Using the MIRA data, every spike-specific TCR was mapped to the spike region that the TCR reacted to and assigned to either a CD4 or a CD8 class. Log10-transformed breadth and depth values were compared by one-way ANOVA with Sidak's multiple comparisons tests. The source is immuneACCESS, and TCRdb retained only in-frame sequences with V and J called. Part of the clones is not carried over; for the studies checked, unresolved V genes explain less than half of this, and the remainder is unexplained. The DNA gave D and trimming, while V, J and clone size come from that table. The sample has 140,000 or so clones on record, approximately 89% of them singletons. The ten largest clonotypes hold about 1.8% of the sample.

The chain is made from TRBV28 and TRBJ2-1; 8 central bases correspond to TRBD2. The clonotype was recovered from an adult who received the AZD1222 COVID-19 vaccine. Source: peripheral blood, taken 28 days after the second AZD1222 dose. The DNA reads TGTGCCAGCAGTTCCTCTTCTAGCGGGAATGAGCAGTTCTTC. This encodes CASSSSSSGNEQFF.